The source of this T cell receptor (beta chain) is a study of tumor-infiltrating lymphocytes in primary liver carcinoma. Study at large: Primary liver carcinoma in the patients was surgically resected.

A note on this clonotype: What it binds is not known. A much larger clone is a single base away; this may be a read error.

Germline DNA was also extracted, and blood RNA was taken from unsorted whole blood. Study-wide results and limits: Pairs comparing tumor with adjacent tissue or blood overlapped less than pairs drawn from tumor regions.

This CDR3 has 15 residues. Germline values: CDR1 ENHRY, CDR2 SYGVKD. With 4 bases removed from V and 8 bases from J, the gap between germline ends came to 18 bases. From approximately 0.5 ug of total RNA, TCR beta-specific cDNA was reverse-transcribed using a constant-region primer. Libraries of TCR beta came from three nested multiplex PCR rounds with slightly modified ARM-PCR. The first two PCR rounds used TRBV1-TRBV30 forward primers with a C-beta reverse primer, 10 cycles each. One entry per CDR3 protein results from TCRdb running MiXCR on the multiplex PCR reads. The table records 300,000 to 400,000 distinct CDR3 sequences, about 61% of them present only once.

The receptor was isolated from a man in his forties or fifties with primary liver carcinoma and hepatitis B virus infection. Sequencing was done on a sample of peripheral blood. The chain carries TRBV10-3 and TRBJ2-1; D is ambiguous. Here the CDR3 reads CAISGEDLGIDEQFF. The CDR3 nucleotides are TGTGCCATCAGTGGCGAAGATTTGGGAATAGATGAGCAGTTCTTC.